Listed here are 27 T cell receptor beta chains from one sample, sequenced in a study. TCRdb re-called the RT-PCR reads through MiXCR, storing one row per CDR3 protein. The data contain 650,000 to 800,000 distinct CDR3 sequences, 12% to 15% of them singletons. Specimen: memory CD4+ T cells from blood. The receptors were gathered from a female donor in good health, serving as a healthy control.

This clonotype was recorded many times. The chain recombines TRBV6-5 with TRBJ2-3; TRBD2 matches at 9 bases. Unmatched junction bases numbered 6, after V lost 5 bases and J lost 3 bases. CDR1 and CDR2 (germline): MNHEY, SVGAGI. CDR3 length: 15 amino acids. In DNA form, the CDR3 reads TGTGCCAGCAGTCTAGCGGGACGAGGGACAGATACGCAGTATTTT. Its translation is CASSLAGRGTDTQYF.

This sequence joins TRBV12-3 or TRBV12-4 and TRBJ2-1; D may be TRBD1 (8 bases). Trimming took 3 bases from V and 12 from J, leaving 15 bases between them. The CDR3 covers 13 residues. CDR3 region: CASSFLTGEGQFF. The CDR3 DNA reads TGTGCCAGCAGTTTTTTGACAGGGGAGGGGCAGTTCTTC.

This clonotype was seen repeatedly, ten times or more. V gene TRBV12-3 or TRBV12-4 combines with J gene TRBJ1-5; D is uncertain. This CDR3 is 13 amino acids long. Trimming cost V 6 bases and J 6 bases, with 12 bases left between them. The CDR3 DNA is TGTGCCAGCAGCCAAAAAATAAGTCAGCCCCAGCATTTT. This encodes CASSQKISQPQHF.

A few counts support this clonotype. The chain is built from TRBV7-2 and TRBJ2-5; 7 nucleotides line up with TRBD2. The germline V gene encodes CDR1 SGHTA and CDR2 FQGNSA. The CDR3 is made up of 16 amino acids. Trimming removed 5 bases from V and 1 base from J; junction bases left unmatched: 10. The DNA for the CDR3 is TGTGCCAGCAGCCAAAGGGGAGGGGCTACCCAAGAGACCCAGTACTTC. Its protein is CASSQRGGATQETQYF.

The chain couples TRBV24-1 to TRBJ1-2; D is uncertain. The germline gives CDR1 KGHDR, CDR2 SFDVKD. V dropped 4 bases and J dropped 6 bases, with 11 bases sitting between them. The CDR3 runs 13 residues. The CDR3 sequence: CATSESGRNGYTF. The CDR3 coding sequence is TGTGCCACCAGTGAGTCGGGGAGGAATGGCTACACCTTC.

This clonotype was detected only a few times. The chain combines TRBV5-6 with TRBJ2-7; the match to TRBD1 covers 10 bases. Germline lookup yields CDR1 SGHDT and CDR2 YYEEEE. V trimming: 4 bases; J trimming: 2 bases; junction bases outside the gene matches: 6. The CDR3 consists of 15 residues. CDR3 loop: CASSNFGQGAYEQYF. The CDR3 DNA reads as TGTGCCAGCAGCAACTTCGGACAGGGGGCCTACGAGCAGTACTTC.

In its sample, this clonotype was seen many times. The chain couples TRBV12-3 or TRBV12-4 to TRBJ2-7; D may be TRBD1 (5 bases). The CDR3 sequence is 12 residues long. Trimming pared 8 bases from V and 5 bases from J, leaving 13 bases between. The CDR3 sequence is CASGWGIDEQYF. The CDR3 bases are TGTGCCAGCGGATGGGGCATCGACGAGCAGTACTTC.

J is TRBJ2-7 and V is TRBV27; D gene uncertain. The CDR3 loop spans 16 amino acids. V gave up 2 bases and J gave up 1 base, with 15 bases separating them. In germline, CDR1 is MNHEY, CDR2 SMNVEV (reference sequence). The CDR3 nucleotides are TGTGCCAGCAGTTTAAGGCTGGCTCTAGATTCCTACGAGCAGTACTTC. It encodes CASSLRLALDSYEQYF.

The chain carries TRBV5-1 and TRBJ2-2; TRBD1 agrees at 7 bases. Germline V gene lookup returns CDR1 SGHRS and CDR2 YFSETQ. The junction had 7 bases not matched to a gene; V was cut back by 4 bases and J by 1 base. The CDR3 contains 16 residues. The CDR3 sequence: CASSERTGENTGELFF. The CDR3 DNA reads as TGCGCCAGCAGCGAACGGACAGGAGAGAACACCGGGGAGCTGTTTTTT.

This clonotype was seen at least ten times. The chain is built from TRBV29-1 and TRBJ2-5, with D possibly matching TRBD1 (6 bases). V lost 6 bases and J lost 5, with 13 bases in between. The CDR3 is 12 amino acids. Germline lookup yields CDR1 SQVTM and CDR2 ANQGSEA. The CDR3 protein is CSVSTGSETQYF. Here the CDR3 DNA reads TGCAGCGTCTCTACAGGGAGCGAGACCCAGTACTTC.

This clonotype has just a few counts. The rearrangement links TRBV5-1 to TRBJ1-1; weak D call: TRBD1 (6 bases). This CDR3 has 15 amino acids. Per the germline V gene, CDR1 is SGHRS and CDR2 is YFSETQ. V dropped 3 bases and J dropped 1 base, with 13 bases sitting between them. CDR3: CASSWGAGANTEAFF. The CDR3 DNA reads as TGCGCCAGCAGCTGGGGGGCAGGGGCGAACACTGAAGCTTTCTTT.

The rearrangement links TRBV7-2 to TRBJ2-5; TRBD2 matches at 8 bases. CDR3 length equals 16 residues. Germline V lookup: CDR1 SGHTA, CDR2 FQGNSA. Trimming removed 2 bases from V and 4 bases from J; junction bases left unmatched: 9. Here the CDR3 reads CASSLRESGGLETQYF. The CDR3 nucleotides read TGTGCCAGCAGCTTAAGGGAGAGCGGGGGTTTAGAGACCCAGTACTTC.

This clonotype has a handful of counts. The chain links TRBV4-2 to TRBJ1-2, with D perhaps matching TRBD1 (5 bases). CDR1 and CDR2 from the germline V gene are LGHNA and YNFKEQ. Trimming shortened V by 0 bases and J by 0 bases, and 11 bases separated the two germline ends. The CDR3 totals 16 residues. CDR3 sequence: CASSQEGGNANYGYTF. CDR3 nucleotides: TGTGCCAGCAGCCAAGAGGGGGGAAACGCTAACTATGGCTACACCTTC.

The J gene is TRBJ2-2, the V gene TRBV27, with 8 bases that match TRBD2. The trim removed 2 bases at V and 7 bases at J, leaving 12 bases unmatched. Germline V gives CDR1 MNHEY, CDR2 SMNVEV (reference sequence). This CDR3 comprises 17 residues. CDR3 nucleotide sequence: TGTGCCAGCAGTTTAGTGGAGCGGGAGCCTTCCGACGGGGAGCTGTTTTTT. Translating it yields CASSLVEREPSDGELFF.

The chain recombines TRBV7-3 with TRBJ2-6; TRBD1 agrees at 8 bases. Germline CDR1 and CDR2: SGHTA and FQGTGA. Unmatched junction bases numbered 7, after V lost 6 bases and J lost 0 bases. The CDR3 has 17 amino acids. The CDR3 reads CASRIGTGRSGANVLTF. The CDR3 DNA is TGTGCCAGCAGAATCGGGACAGGTCGCTCTGGGGCCAACGTCCTGACTTTC.

This clonotype was counted only a few times. The chain employs TRBV7-9 and TRBJ1-3; D not resolved. Germline-derived CDR1 and CDR2 are SEHNR and FQNEAQ (reference sequence). The V end lost 6 bases, the J end lost 0 bases, and 9 bases lay between the germline ends. The CDR3 has 14 residues. CDR3 coding DNA: TGTGCCAGCAGGACGGATCACTCTGGAAACACCATATATTTT. Its translation: CASRTDHSGNTIYF.

This clonotype was counted many times. This chain joins TRBV7-2 and TRBJ2-1, with a weak D call TRBD2 (6 bases). Trimming took off 3 bases at V and 5 bases at J, with 17 bases between the two ends. This CDR3 region has 16 residues. Germline V CDR1 and CDR2: SGHTA, FQGNSA. CDR3 residues: CASSFGRSGRNNEQFF. Here the CDR3 DNA reads TGTGCCAGCAGCTTTGGGAGGAGCGGAAGAAACAATGAGCAGTTCTTC.

This clonotype was counted many times. The V call is TRBV10-3, the J call TRBJ2-4; D is possibly TRBD2 (5 bases). Trimming left V 8 bases short and J 7 bases short, with 12 bases between. The CDR3 covers 12 residues. The germline V gene encodes CDR1 ENHRY and CDR2 SYGVKD. CDR3 DNA: TGTGCCATCGCGCCCGGGGAGAACATTCAGTACTTC. Translated, it gives CAIAPGENIQYF.

This clonotype has a handful of counts. V gene TRBV6-2 or TRBV6-3 combines with J gene TRBJ2-1; 10 bases fit TRBD1. CDR1 is MNHEY and CDR2 is SVGEGT in the germline V gene. V lost 6 bases and J lost 12; bases outside the gene matches: 8. This CDR3 has 13 residues. The CDR3 is CASSETGGAGQFF. The CDR3 nucleotides are TGTGCCAGCAGCGAGACAGGGGGCGCAGGGCAGTTCTTC.

This clonotype was counted ten times or more. V usage is TRBV29-1 and J usage is TRBJ1-6; 7 bases map to TRBD1. CDR1 is SQVTM, CDR2 ANQGSEA, per germline. The CDR3 is 14 amino acids. J lost 6 bases, V lost 3 bases, and 5 bases had no gene match. Here the CDR3 DNA reads TGCAGCGTTGACCGGGACAGCCTTAATTCACCCCTCCACTTT. Translation gives CSVDRDSLNSPLHF.

Many counts were recorded for this clonotype. The chain couples TRBV11-2 to TRBJ1-3, with TRBD1 matching 11 bases. Germline V gene data show CDR1 as SGHAT and CDR2 as FQNNGV. The CDR3 is 17 residues long. Trimming cost V 5 bases and J 7 bases; bases outside gene matches: 13. The CDR3 DNA reads TGTGCCAGCAGCACCCGACGCCCGGGGACAGGGGGGAACACCATATATTTT. Protein: CASSTRRPGTGGNTIYF. The whole variable domain, filled in from reference TRBV11-2 and TRBJ1-3, reads EAGVAQSPRYKIIEKRQSVAFWCNPISGHATLYWYQQILGQGPKLLIQFQNNGVVDDSQLPKDRFSAERLKGVDSTLKIQPAKLEDSAVYLCASSTRRPGTGGNTIYFGEGSWLTVV.

The sample holds many counts of this clonotype. The J gene is TRBJ2-1, the V gene TRBV30, with 9 positions matching TRBD2. Germline V gene sequence: CDR1 GTSNPN, CDR2 SVGIG (reference sequence). CDR3 length: 15 residues. Unmatched junction bases numbered 12, after V lost 6 bases and J lost 6 bases. The CDR3 DNA reads as TGTGCCTGCAAGATCCCGGGACTAGCTTCCAATGAGCAGTTCTTC. Its protein is CACKIPGLASNEQFF.

The CDR3 sequence is CASSYSTGPGANVLTF. The CDR3 nucleotides are TGTGCCAGCAGTTACTCGACAGGGCCTGGGGCCAACGTCCTGACTTTC. The gene calls are TRBV6-6 and TRBJ2-6, with TRBD1 matching over 7 bases. Per the germline V gene, CDR1 is MNHNY and CDR2 is SVGAGI (reference sequence). This CDR3 is 16 amino acids long. V lost 0 bases and J lost 2; bases outside the gene matches: 1.

This chain connects TRBV29-1 to TRBJ2-7; no definite D call. The CDR3 covers 13 residues. Trimming took off 2 bases at V and 2 bases at J, with 10 bases between the two ends. From germline, CDR1 is SQVTM and CDR2 ANQGSEA. The CDR3 sequence: CSVEPVQTYEQYF. CDR3 bases: TGCAGCGTTGAACCGGTACAAACCTACGAGCAGTACTTC.

This clonotype occurred a few times. This rearrangement joins TRBV5-1 to TRBJ1-1; the D is unclear. The CDR3 is 15 residues long. V dropped 3 bases and J dropped 1 base, with 13 bases sitting between them. The germline V gene encodes CDR1 SGHRS and CDR2 YFSETQ. DNA of the CDR3: TGCGCCAGCAGCTGGTCTGGACTCTCGAACACTGAAGCTTTCTTT. Translated, it gives CASSWSGLSNTEAFF.

The V gene is TRBV18, the J gene TRBJ2-2, with 11 bases lining up with TRBD2. J gave up 5 bases and V 4 bases, and 6 bases lay outside the gene matches. CDR3 length equals 16 residues. Germline-derived CDR1 and CDR2 are KGHSH and LQKENI. CDR3: CASSRQGLAATGELFF. DNA for the CDR3: TGTGCCAGCTCACGGCAGGGACTAGCGGCAACCGGGGAGCTGTTTTTT.

This clonotype was observed at least ten times. The genes are TRBV7-2 and TRBJ2-1, with D perhaps matching TRBD1 (6 bases). This CDR3 is 14 amino acids long. The V end was cut by 0 bases, the J end by 4 bases, with 7 bases between. Germline loops: CDR1 SGHTA, CDR2 FQGNSA. The CDR3 loop reads CASSLAGQYNEQFF. DNA of the CDR3: TGTGCCAGCAGCTTAGCGGGACAATACAATGAGCAGTTCTTC. Drawing the rest from reference TRBV7-2 and TRBJ2-1, the complete variable domain is GAGVSQSPSNKVTEKGKDVELRCDPISGHTALYWYRQSLGQGLEFLIYFQGNSAPDKSGLPSDRFSAERTGGSVSTLTIQRTQQEDSAVYLCASSLAGQYNEQFFGPGTRLTVL.